This T cell receptor beta chain stems from a study of T cell responses to AZD1222 COVID-19 vaccine. Study-wide findings and caveats: Reports say nearly half of spike-specific TCRs go after unmutated variant regions. Baseline seropositivity characterized only a handful of AZD1222 recipients.

Analysis merged second doses at about 4 or about 12 weeks. TCRdb's copy holds only in-frame clones and misses some; the assay was immunoSEQ multiplex PCR. The table includes around 110,000 clones, almost 95% detected once. In the case of this clone: Its cognate antigen is unknown.

The CDR3 has 14 amino acids. Germline assignment: CDR1 SGHDN and CDR2 FVKESK. Trimming left V 4 bases short and J 3 bases short, with 13 bases between. The sequences come from peripheral blood, collected 28 days after the second AZD1222 dose. The chain recombines TRBV14 with TRBJ2-7; possible D gene TRBD1, 7 bases. This sequence originates from an adult who received the AZD1222 COVID-19 vaccine. In DNA, the CDR3 is TGTGCCAGCAGCCCAGGGGGGCCCTACTACGAGCAGTACTTC. This codes for CASSPGGPYYEQYF.